This T cell receptor (beta chain) was retrieved from a study of cytomegalovirus exposure and HLA in healthy donors. Findings and limits, study-wide: Presence/absence analyses assumed roughly uniform sequencing depth across donors, which may not hold.

The primer mix had 60 Vbeta and 13 Jbeta primers. Method: immunoSEQ multiplex PCR; TCRdb's copy keeps in-frame clones and lacks some. The sample includes about 110,000 clones, 55% to 70% of them seen just once. Germline V CDR1 and CDR2: MDHEN, SYDVKM. This CDR3 region has 16 residues. On this clone itself: Its cognate antigen is unknown.

The chain uses TRBV28 and TRBJ2-5, with a tentative D call TRBD1 (6 bases). The last part of the DNA fits TRBJ2-7 better; the J call may be wrong. The sequencing sample was made of PBMCs. The sequence was collected from a woman aged 25 to 45 in good health and CMV-seronegative. The CDR3: CASSSHMTGSLSEQYF. The CDR3, as DNA: TGTGCCAGCAGTTCTCACATGACAGGAAGTTTGTCCGAGCAGTACTTC.